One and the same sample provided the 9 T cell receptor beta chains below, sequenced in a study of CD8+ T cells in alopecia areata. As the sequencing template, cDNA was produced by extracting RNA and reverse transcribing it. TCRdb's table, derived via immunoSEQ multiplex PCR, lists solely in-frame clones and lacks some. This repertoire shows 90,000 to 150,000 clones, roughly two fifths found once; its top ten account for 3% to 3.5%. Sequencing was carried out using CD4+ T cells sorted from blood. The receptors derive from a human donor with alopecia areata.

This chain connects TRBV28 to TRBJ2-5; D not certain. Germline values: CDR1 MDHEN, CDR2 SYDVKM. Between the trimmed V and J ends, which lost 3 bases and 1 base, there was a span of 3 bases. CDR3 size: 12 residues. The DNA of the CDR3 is TGTGCCAGCAGTTTGGCCCAAGAGACCCAGTACTTC. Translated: CASSLAQETQYF.

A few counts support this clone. CDR3 amino acids: CASSANGVTDTQYF. CDR3 DNA sequence: TGTGCCAGCAGCGCGAACGGGGTGACTGATACGCAGTATTTT. This chain links TRBV7-2 with TRBJ2-3, with a weak D call TRBD2 (5 bases). V lost 5 bases and J lost 6, with 15 bases in between. Germline values: CDR1 SGHTA, CDR2 FQGNSA. The CDR3 length is 14 residues.

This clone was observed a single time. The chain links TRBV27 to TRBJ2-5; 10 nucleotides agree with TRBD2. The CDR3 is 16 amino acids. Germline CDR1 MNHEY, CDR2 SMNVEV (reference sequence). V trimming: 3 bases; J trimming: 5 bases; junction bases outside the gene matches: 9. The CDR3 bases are TGTGCCAGCAGTTTCACTCCAACTAGCGGGACCGAGACCCAGTACTTC. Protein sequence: CASSFTPTSGTETQYF.

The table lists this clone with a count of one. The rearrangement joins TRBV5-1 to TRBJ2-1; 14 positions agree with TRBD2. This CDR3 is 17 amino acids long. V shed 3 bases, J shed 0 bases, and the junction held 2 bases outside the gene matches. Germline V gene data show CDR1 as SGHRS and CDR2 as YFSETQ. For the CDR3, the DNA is TGCGCCAGCAGCTGGGGACTAGCGGGGGACTCCTACAATGAGCAGTTCTTC. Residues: CASSWGLAGDSYNEQFF.

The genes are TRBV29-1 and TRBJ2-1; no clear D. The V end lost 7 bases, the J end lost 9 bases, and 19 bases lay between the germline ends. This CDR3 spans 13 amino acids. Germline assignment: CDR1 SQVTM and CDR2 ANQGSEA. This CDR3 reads CSAMRTQRGEQFF. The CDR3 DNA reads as TGCAGCGCCATGCGGACCCAGCGAGGTGAGCAGTTCTTC.

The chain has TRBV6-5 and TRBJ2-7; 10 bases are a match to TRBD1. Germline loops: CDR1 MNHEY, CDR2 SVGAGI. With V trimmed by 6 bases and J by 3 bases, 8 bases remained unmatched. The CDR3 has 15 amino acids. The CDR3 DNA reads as TGTGCCAGCAGCCCTGGACAGGGGGTGGGCTACGAGCAGTACTTC. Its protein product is CASSPGQGVGYEQYF.

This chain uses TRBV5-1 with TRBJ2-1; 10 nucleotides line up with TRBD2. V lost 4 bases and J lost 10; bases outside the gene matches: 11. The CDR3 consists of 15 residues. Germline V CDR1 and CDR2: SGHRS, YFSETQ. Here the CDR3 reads CASSSQAGGPQEQFF. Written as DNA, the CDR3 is TGCGCCAGCAGCAGTCAAGCGGGAGGGCCGCAGGAGCAGTTCTTC.

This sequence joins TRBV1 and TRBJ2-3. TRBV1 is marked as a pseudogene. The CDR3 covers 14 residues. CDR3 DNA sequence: TGCACCAGCAGCCAAGACGAAGGTAACGGTACGCAGTATTTT. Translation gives CTSSQDEGNGTQYF.

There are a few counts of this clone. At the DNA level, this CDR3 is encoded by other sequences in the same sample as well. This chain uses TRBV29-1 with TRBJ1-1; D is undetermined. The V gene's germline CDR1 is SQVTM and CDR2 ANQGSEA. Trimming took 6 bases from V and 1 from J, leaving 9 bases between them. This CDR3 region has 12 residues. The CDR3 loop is CSVAAGNTEAFF. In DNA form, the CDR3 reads TGCAGCGTAGCTGCTGGGAACACTGAAGCTTTCTTT.